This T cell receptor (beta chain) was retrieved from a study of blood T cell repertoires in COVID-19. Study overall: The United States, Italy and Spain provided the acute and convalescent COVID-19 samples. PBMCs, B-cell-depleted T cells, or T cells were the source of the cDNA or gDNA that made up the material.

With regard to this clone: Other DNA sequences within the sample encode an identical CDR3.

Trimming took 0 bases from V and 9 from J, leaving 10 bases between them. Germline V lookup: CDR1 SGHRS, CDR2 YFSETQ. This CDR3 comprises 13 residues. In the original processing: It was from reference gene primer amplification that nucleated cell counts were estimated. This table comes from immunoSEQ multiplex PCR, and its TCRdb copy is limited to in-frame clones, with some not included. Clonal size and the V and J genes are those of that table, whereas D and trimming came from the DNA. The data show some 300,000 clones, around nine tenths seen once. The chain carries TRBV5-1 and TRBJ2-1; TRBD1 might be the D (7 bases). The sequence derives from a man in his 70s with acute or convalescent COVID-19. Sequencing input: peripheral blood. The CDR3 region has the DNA TGCGCCAGCAGCTTGGGACAGGGAGGTGAGCAGTTCTTC. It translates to CASSLGQGGEQFF.